This is a list of T cell receptor beta chains from one sample in a study of Ad26.COV2.S vaccination and SARS-CoV-2 variants. Only in-frame clones appear in the TCRdb table, and some are missing; sequencing was by immunoSEQ multiplex PCR. In the table there are around 450,000 clones, roughly 87% of which are singletons. The material sequenced was peripheral blood, taken in a trial of Ad26.COV2.S vaccine versus placebo. Receptors were obtained from a person aged 18-65 years who received the Ad26.COV2.S COVID-19 vaccine or a placebo. Both conserved end residues are trimmed from each CDR3. The listing skips clone size in some rows; elsewhere it reads once, few, many or a size class.

clone_size: .; j_call: TRBJ2-7; v_call: TRBV12-3/TRBV12-4; cdr3_aa: ASSFGVSYEQY
clone_size: .; j_call: TRBJ1-4; v_call: TRBV5-6; cdr3_aa: ASSLYGAGTNEKLF
clone_size: once; j_call: TRBJ2-1; v_call: TRBV2; cdr3_aa: ASSEGQPYNEQF
clone_size: .; j_call: TRBJ1-3; v_call: TRBV2; cdr3_aa: ASRKQGEGNTIY
clone_size: .; j_call: TRBJ2-2; v_call: TRBV5-4; cdr3_aa: ASSLVGRVGELF
clone_size: .; j_call: TRBJ2-1; v_call: TRBV5-1; cdr3_aa: ASSREPQTSLVEQF
clone_size: .; j_call: TRBJ2-5; v_call: TRBV7-7; cdr3_aa: ASSLADRNQETQY
clone_size: few; j_call: TRBJ1-6; v_call: TRBV11-3; cdr3_aa: ASSISANSPLH
clone_size: .; j_call: TRBJ2-5; v_call: TRBV12-3/TRBV12-4; cdr3_aa: ASRITGRETQY
clone_size: .; j_call: TRBJ2-7; v_call: TRBV7-2; cdr3_aa: ASSLVGTSAAYEQY
clone_size: .; j_call: TRBJ1-3; v_call: TRBV6-4; cdr3_aa: ASPGESLGDTIY
clone_size: .; j_call: TRBJ2-3; v_call: TRBV2; cdr3_aa: ASSEAGGASDTQY
clone_size: .; j_call: TRBJ2-3; v_call: TRBV19; cdr3_aa: ASSPRTPRTDTQY
clone_size: .; j_call: TRBJ1-1; v_call: TRBV25-1; cdr3_aa: ASSEYNLGAGEAF
clone_size: .; j_call: TRBJ1-1; v_call: TRBV6-5; cdr3_aa: ASSYSGQGTEAF
clone_size: .; j_call: TRBJ2-7; v_call: TRBV30; cdr3_aa: AWSVGLGLFYEQY
clone_size: .; j_call: TRBJ2-7; v_call: TRBV10-3; cdr3_aa: AISEGAAWSSYEQY
clone_size: .; j_call: TRBJ2-3; v_call: TRBV5-7; cdr3_aa: ASSLRKDTQY
clone_size: .; j_call: TRBJ2-1; v_call: TRBV11-3; cdr3_aa: ASSLASSEQF
clone_size: .; j_call: TRBJ1-4; v_call: TRBV9; cdr3_aa: ASSVAARGDEKLF
clone_size: .; j_call: TRBJ1-1; v_call: TRBV11-2; cdr3_aa: ASSSTRTGNTEAF
clone_size: once; j_call: TRBJ1-4; v_call: TRBV9; cdr3_aa: ASSVGDLPGNTNEKLF
clone_size: once; j_call: TRBJ1-2; v_call: TRBV28; cdr3_aa: ASRSGQSDYGYT
clone_size: .; j_call: TRBJ2-2; v_call: TRBV7-2; cdr3_aa: ASTLYREFGELF
clone_size: .; j_call: TRBJ1-2; v_call: TRBV5-4; cdr3_aa: ASSPRGATASYGYT
clone_size: .; j_call: TRBJ1-5; v_call: TRBV7-2; cdr3_aa: ASSLAGGGQPQH
clone_size: .; j_call: TRBJ1-6; v_call: TRBV19; cdr3_aa: ATTRDSVSSYNSPLH
clone_size: once; j_call: TRBJ2-7; v_call: TRBV28; cdr3_aa: ASTLNYEQY
clone_size: .; j_call: TRBJ2-7; v_call: TRBV7-9; cdr3_aa: ASSTSGYEQY
clone_size: .; j_call: TRBJ2-7; v_call: TRBV5-1; cdr3_aa: ASSFRDRGRLSGYEQY
clone_size: .; j_call: TRBJ1-4; v_call: TRBV6-5; cdr3_aa: ASSSSGDNEKLF
clone_size: .; j_call: TRBJ2-7; v_call: TRBV14; cdr3_aa: ASSPSGLAGGTYEQY
clone_size: once; j_call: TRBJ1-5; v_call: TRBV3-1/TRBV3-2; cdr3_aa: ASSQQLAQPQH
clone_size: .; j_call: TRBJ1-5; v_call: TRBV7-2; cdr3_aa: ASSLYGDQPQH
clone_size: .; j_call: TRBJ2-5; v_call: TRBV9; cdr3_aa: ASSVADDETQY
clone_size: once; j_call: TRBJ1-3; v_call: TRBV11-3; cdr3_aa: ASSFFSGNTIY
clone_size: .; j_call: TRBJ2-3; v_call: TRBV10-3; cdr3_aa: AISDRVEDTQY
clone_size: .; j_call: TRBJ2-1; v_call: TRBV5-1; cdr3_aa: ASQPGLVSNEQF
clone_size: .; j_call: TRBJ1-1; v_call: TRBV7-3; cdr3_aa: ASSLFQGALGTEAF